Listed below are T cell receptor beta chains from one sample, sequenced in a study of T-cell reconstitution after alpha-beta-depleted transplantation in children. MiXCR was run by TCRdb on the PCR reads, yielding one entry per CDR3 protein. Of tens of thousands of distinct CDR3 sequences in the sample, just under 5% were seen once. Sequencing was performed on PBMCs, mostly from graft donor cells, taken 180 days after TCRalphabeta/CD19-depleted stem cell transplant. Receptors originate from a boy in the first two years of life who had a stem cell transplant for acute myeloid leukemia, so the T cells may come from the graft donor. The CDR3 runs from the conserved cysteine through the conserved F or W. D genes are given only for firm matches. Clone sizes are given selectively: once, few, many, or a class where the clone is expanded.

>NA|NA|TRBJ2-2|TRBV3-1
CASCRPQRSTGELFF
TGTGCCTCCTGCAGACCCCAGCGCTCTACCGGGGAGCTGTTTTTT
>TRBD2|medium-sized|TRBJ2-2|TRBV2
CASNMASGNTGELFF
TGTGCCAGCAATATGGCTAGCGGGAACACCGGGGAGCTGTTTTTT
>NA|many|TRBJ2-7|TRBV24-1
CATSAGSYEQYF
TGTGCCACCAGTGCGGGCAGCTACGAGCAGTACTTC
>TRBD2|many|TRBJ2-3|TRBV14
CASSRGLAIDTQYF
TGTGCCAGCAGCCGGGGACTAGCGATAGATACGCAGTATTTT
>TRBD1|many|TRBJ1-4|TRBV20-1
CSAGTGGWKLFF
TGCAGTGCCGGGACAGGGGGCTGGAAACTGTTTTTT
>NA|many|TRBJ2-1|TRBV5-1
CASSFRGRDNEQFF
TGCGCCAGCAGCTTCCGAGGGCGAGACAATGAGCAGTTCTTC
>TRBD2|many|TRBJ2-3|TRBV5-1
CASSLVLAGLTDTQYF
TGCGCCAGCAGCTTGGTACTAGCGGGACTCACAGATACGCAGTATTTT
>NA|many|TRBJ2-1|TRBV7-8
CASSLLQGGDNEQFF
TGTGCCAGCAGCTTATTGCAGGGGGGTGACAATGAGCAGTTCTTC
>TRBD1|many|TRBJ1-4|TRBV19
CASSRTGARAWPNEKLFF
TGTGCCAGTAGTAGAACAGGGGCCCGGGCTTGGCCAAATGAAAAACTGTTTTTT
>NA|many|TRBJ1-1|TRBV25-1
CASRDPGPGTEAFF
TGTGCCAGCAGAGACCCGGGACCCGGCACTGAAGCTTTCTTT
>NA|many|TRBJ2-5|TRBV6-5
CASSPSPRGQETQYF
TGTGCCAGCAGTCCCTCCCCCAGGGGACAAGAGACCCAGTACTTC
>TRBD2|many|TRBJ2-3|TRBV5-1
CASSLGLAGGRVDTQYF
TGCGCCAGCAGCTTGGGACTAGCGGGGGGGCGAGTAGATACGCAGTATTTT
>NA|many|TRBJ1-2|TRBV6-1
CASSEWVNYGYTF
TGTGCCAGCAGTGAATGGGTTAACTATGGCTACACCTTC
>TRBD1|NA|TRBJ2-1|TRBV3-1
CASCYTGGGYNEQFF
TGTGCCAGCTGCTACACAGGGGGCGGTTACAATGAGCAGTTCTTC
>TRBD2|many|TRBJ2-1|TRBV19
CASSRGGGPNEQFF
TGTGCCAGTAGTAGGGGCGGGGGGCCGAATGAGCAGTTCTTC
>NA|many|TRBJ2-4|TRBV29-1
CSVEVPGSGIQYF
TGCAGCGTTGAAGTGCCGGGGTCGGGCATTCAGTACTTC
>NA|NA|TRBJ2-3|TRBV5-4
CASGLGLLDSEQYF
TGTGCCAGCGGCTTGGGGCTCCTGGATTCTGAGCAGTATTTT
>TRBD2|many|TRBJ2-1|TRBV10-3
CAIAASSGGVEQFF
TGTGCCATCGCGGCGTCTAGCGGGGGTGTTGAGCAGTTCTTC
>TRBD2|many|TRBJ2-1|TRBV4-2
CASSAGTSGYYNEQFF
TGTGCCAGCAGCGCAGGGACTAGCGGGTATTACAATGAGCAGTTCTTC
>NA|many|TRBJ1-2|TRBV7-8
CASSLAPPGTNYGYTF
TGTGCCAGCAGCTTAGCCCCCCCGGGGACTAATTATGGCTACACCTTC
>NA|many|TRBJ2-4|TRBV12-3/TRBV12-4
CASSFGFWDIQYF
TGTGCCAGCAGTTTTGGGTTTTGGGACATTCAGTACTTC
>NA|many|TRBJ2-2|TRBV4-2
CASSRLVTGEGELFF
TGTGCCAGCAGCCGATTAGTGACGGGCGAAGGGGAGCTGTTTTTT